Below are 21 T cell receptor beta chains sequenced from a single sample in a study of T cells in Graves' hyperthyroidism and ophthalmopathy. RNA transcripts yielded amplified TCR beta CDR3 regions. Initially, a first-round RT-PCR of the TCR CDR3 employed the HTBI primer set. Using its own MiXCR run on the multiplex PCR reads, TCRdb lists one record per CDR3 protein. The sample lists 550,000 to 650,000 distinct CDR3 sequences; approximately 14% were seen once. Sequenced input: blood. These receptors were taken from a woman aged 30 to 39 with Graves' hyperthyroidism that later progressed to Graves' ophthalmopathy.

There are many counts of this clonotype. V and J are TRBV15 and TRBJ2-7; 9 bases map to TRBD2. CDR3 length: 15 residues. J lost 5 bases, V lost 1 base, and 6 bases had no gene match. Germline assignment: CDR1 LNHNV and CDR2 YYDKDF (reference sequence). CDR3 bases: TGTGCCACCAGCAGAGTAGTTAGCGGGAGCCACGAGCAGTACTTC. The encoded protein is CATSRVVSGSHEQYF.

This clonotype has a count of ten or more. The CDR3: CASSLGGTARIYGYTF. The CDR3 DNA reads as TGTGCCAGCAGTTTAGGGGGGACAGCGCGGATCTATGGCTACACCTTC. The chain couples TRBV12-3 or TRBV12-4 to TRBJ1-2; 7 bases match TRBD1. The CDR3 runs to 16 residues. Trimming cost V 1 base and J 4 bases; bases outside gene matches: 9.

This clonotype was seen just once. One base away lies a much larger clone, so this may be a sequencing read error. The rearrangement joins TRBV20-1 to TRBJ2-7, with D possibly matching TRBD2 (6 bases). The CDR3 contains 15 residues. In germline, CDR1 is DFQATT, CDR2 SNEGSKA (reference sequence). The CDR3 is CSARQRRESLYEQHF. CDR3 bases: TGCAGTGCTCGTCAAAGACGGGAGTCCCTCTACGAGCAGCACTTC.

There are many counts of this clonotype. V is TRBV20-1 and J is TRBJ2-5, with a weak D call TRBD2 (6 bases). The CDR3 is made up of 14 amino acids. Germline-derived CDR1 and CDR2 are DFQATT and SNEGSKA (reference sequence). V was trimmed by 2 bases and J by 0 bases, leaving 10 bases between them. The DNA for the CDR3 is TGCAGTGCTAGATTCCTAGCGTACCAAGAGACCCAGTACTTC. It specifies CSARFLAYQETQYF.

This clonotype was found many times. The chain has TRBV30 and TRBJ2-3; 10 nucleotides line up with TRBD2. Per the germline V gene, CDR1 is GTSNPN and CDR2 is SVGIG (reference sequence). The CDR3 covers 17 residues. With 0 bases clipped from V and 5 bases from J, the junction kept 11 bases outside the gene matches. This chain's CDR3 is CAWSVLGSGRAGDTQYF. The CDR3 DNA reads TGTGCCTGGAGTGTACTAGGGAGCGGGAGGGCCGGAGATACGCAGTATTTT.

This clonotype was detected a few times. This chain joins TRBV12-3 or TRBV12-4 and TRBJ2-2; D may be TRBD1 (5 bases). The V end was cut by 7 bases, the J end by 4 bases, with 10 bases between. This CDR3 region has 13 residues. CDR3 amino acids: CASILGLTGELFF. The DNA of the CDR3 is TGTGCCAGCATCCTGGGGCTCACCGGGGAGCTGTTTTTT.

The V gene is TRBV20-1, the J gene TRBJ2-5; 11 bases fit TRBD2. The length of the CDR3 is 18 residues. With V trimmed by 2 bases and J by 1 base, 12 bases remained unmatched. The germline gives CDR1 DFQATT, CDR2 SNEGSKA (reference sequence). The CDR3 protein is CSARPSGLAGLTQETQYF. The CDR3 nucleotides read TGCAGTGCTAGACCGTCCGGACTAGCGGGCTTAACCCAAGAGACCCAGTACTTC.

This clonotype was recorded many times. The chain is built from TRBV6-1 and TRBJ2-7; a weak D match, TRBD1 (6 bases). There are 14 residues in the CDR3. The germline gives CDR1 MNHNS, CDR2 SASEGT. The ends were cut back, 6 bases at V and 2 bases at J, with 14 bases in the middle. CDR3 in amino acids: CASSSGQTTYEQYF. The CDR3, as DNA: TGTGCCAGCAGCTCCGGACAGACGACCTACGAGCAGTACTTC.

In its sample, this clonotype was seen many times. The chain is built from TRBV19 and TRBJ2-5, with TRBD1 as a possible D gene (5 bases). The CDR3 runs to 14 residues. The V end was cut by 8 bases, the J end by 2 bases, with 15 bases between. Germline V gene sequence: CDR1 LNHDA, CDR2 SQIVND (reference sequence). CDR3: CASRPRQFQETQYF. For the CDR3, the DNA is TGTGCCAGTCGCCCCCGACAGTTTCAAGAGACCCAGTACTTC.

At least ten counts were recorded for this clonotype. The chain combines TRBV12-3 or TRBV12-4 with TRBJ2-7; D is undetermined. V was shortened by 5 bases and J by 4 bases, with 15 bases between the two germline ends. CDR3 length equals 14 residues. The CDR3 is CASSPPHLSYEQYF. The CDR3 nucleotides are TGTGCCAGCAGTCCTCCACACCTTTCGTACGAGCAGTACTTC.

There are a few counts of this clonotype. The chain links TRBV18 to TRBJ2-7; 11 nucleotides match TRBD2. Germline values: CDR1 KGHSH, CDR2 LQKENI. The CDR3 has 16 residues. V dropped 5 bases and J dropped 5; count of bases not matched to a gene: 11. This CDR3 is CASSSPFSGRADEQYF. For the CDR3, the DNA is TGTGCCAGCTCATCTCCATTTAGCGGGAGGGCCGACGAGCAGTACTTC.

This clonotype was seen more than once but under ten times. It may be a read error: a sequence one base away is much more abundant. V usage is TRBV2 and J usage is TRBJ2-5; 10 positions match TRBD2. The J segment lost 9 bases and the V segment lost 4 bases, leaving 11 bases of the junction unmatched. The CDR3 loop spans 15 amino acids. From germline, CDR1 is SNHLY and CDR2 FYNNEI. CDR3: CASSAPSGSREAQYF. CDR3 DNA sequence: TGTGCCAGCAGTGCCCCTAGCGGGAGTAGGGAGGCCCAGTACTTC.

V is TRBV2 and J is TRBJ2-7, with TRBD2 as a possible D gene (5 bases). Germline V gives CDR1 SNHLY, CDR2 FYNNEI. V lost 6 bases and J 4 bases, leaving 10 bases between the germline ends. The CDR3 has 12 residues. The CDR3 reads CASSLRLYEQYF. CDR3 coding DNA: TGTGCCAGCAGCCTCAGACTATACGAGCAGTACTTC.

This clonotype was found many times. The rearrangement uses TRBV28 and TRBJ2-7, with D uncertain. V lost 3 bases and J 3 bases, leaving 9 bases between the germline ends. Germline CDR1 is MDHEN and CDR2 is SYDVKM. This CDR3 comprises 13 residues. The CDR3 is CASSFSPFYEQYF. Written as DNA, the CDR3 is TGTGCCAGCAGTTTTTCCCCCTTCTACGAGCAGTACTTC. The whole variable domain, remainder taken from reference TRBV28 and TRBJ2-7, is DVKVTQSSRYLVKRTGEKVFLECVQDMDHENMFWYRQDPGLGLRLIYFSYDVKMKEKGDIPEGYSVSREKKERFSLILESASTNQTSMYLCASSFSPFYEQYFGPGTRLTVT.

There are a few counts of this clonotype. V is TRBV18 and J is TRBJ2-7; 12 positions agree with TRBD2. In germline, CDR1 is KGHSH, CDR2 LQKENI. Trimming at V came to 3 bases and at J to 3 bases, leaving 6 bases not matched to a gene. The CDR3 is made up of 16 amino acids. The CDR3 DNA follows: TGTGCCAGCTCACCCCAAGGACTAGCGGGAAACTACGAGCAGTACTTC. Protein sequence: CASSPQGLAGNYEQYF. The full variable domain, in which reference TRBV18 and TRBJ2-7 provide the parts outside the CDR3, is NAGVMQNPRHLVRRRGQEARLRCSPMKGHSHVYWYRQLPEEGLKFMVYLQKENIIDESGMPKERFSAEFPKEGPSILRIQQVVRGDSAAYFCASSPQGLAGNYEQYFGPGTRLTVT.

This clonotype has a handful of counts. The CDR3 reads CASSRFGTGDNSPLHF. The CDR3 nucleotides are TGTGCCAGCAGCCGATTTGGGACAGGGGATAATTCACCCCTCCACTTT. The chain recombines TRBV3-1 with TRBJ1-6; 10 positions agree with TRBD1. This CDR3 spans 16 amino acids. Unmatched junction bases numbered 5, after V lost 4 bases and J lost 5 bases. Per the germline V gene, CDR1 is LGHDT and CDR2 is YNNKEL (reference sequence).

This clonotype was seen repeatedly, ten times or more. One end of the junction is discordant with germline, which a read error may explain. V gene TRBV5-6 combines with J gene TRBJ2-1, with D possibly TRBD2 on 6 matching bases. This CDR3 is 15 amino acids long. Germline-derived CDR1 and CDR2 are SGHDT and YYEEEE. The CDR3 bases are TGTGCCAGCAGCTTTTTAGCGGTATCCTACAGTGAGCAGTTCTTC. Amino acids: CASSFLAVSYSEQFF.

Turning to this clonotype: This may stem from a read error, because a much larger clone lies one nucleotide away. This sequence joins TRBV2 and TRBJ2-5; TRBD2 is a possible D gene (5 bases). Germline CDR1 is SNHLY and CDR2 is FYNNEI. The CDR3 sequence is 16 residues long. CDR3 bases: TGTGCCAGCAGTGAAGGAGGGTTGGAGGCACCAGAGACCCTGTACTTC. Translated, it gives CASSEGGLEAPETLYF.

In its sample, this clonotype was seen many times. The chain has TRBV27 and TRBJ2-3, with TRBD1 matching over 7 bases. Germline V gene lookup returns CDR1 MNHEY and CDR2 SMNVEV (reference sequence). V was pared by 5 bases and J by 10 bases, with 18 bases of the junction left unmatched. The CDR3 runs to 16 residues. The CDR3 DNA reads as TGTGCCAGCAGTGACTGGGACAGCCGGTCCCAAGGGGCGCAGTATTTT. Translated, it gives CASSDWDSRSQGAQYF.

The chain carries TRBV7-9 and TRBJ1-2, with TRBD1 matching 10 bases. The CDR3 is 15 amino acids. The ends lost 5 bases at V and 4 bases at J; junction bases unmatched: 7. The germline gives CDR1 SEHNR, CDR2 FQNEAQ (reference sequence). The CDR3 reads CASSPSGTGAYGYTF. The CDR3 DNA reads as TGTGCCAGCAGCCCCTCCGGGACAGGGGCCTATGGCTACACCTTC.

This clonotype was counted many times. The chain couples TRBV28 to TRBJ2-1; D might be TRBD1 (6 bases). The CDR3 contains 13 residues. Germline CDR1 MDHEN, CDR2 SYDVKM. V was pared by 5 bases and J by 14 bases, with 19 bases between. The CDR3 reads CASSPIRDIGEFF. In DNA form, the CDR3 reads TGTGCCAGCAGTCCAATTCGGGACATCGGGGAGTTCTTC.